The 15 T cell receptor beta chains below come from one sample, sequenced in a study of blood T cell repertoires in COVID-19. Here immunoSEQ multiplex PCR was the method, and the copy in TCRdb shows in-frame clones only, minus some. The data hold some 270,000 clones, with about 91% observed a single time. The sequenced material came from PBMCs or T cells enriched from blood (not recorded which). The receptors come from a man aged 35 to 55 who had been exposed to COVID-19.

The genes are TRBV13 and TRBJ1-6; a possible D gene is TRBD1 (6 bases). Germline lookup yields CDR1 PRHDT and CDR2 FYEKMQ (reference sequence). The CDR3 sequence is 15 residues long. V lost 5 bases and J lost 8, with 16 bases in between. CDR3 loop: CASSINRVLHSPLHF. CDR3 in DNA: TGTGCCAGCAGCATTAACAGGGTTCTCCATTCACCCCTCCACTTT.

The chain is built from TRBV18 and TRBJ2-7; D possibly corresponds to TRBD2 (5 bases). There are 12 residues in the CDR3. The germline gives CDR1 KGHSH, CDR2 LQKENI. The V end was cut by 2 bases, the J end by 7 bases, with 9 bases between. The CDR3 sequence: CASSPYGVEQYF. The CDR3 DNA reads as TGTGCCAGCTCACCATACGGGGTAGAGCAGTACTTC. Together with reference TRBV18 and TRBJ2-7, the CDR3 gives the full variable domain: NAGVMQNPRHLVRRRGQEARLRCSPMKGHSHVYWYRQLPEEGLKFMVYLQKENIIDESGMPKERFSAEFPKEGPSILRIQQVVRGDSAAYFCASSPYGVEQYFGPGTRLTVT.

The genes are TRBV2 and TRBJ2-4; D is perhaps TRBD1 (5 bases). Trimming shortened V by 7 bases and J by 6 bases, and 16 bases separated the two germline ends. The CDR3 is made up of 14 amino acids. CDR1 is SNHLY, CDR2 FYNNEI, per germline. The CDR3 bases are TGTGCCAGCACTAAAGGGGCTCGGACAAACATTCAGTACTTC. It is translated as CASTKGARTNIQYF.

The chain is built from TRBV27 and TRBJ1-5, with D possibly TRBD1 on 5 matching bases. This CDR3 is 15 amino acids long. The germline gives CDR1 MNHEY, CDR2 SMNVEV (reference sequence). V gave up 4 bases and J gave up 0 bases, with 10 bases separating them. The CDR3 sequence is CASSSGEYSNQPQHF. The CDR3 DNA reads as TGTGCCAGCAGTTCGGGGGAGTATAGCAATCAGCCCCAGCATTTT.

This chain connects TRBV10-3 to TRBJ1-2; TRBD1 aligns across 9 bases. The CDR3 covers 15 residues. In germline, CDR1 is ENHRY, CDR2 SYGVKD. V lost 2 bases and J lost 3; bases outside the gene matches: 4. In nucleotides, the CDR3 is TGTGCCATCAGTGAGCTACAGGGGGCGGACTATGGCTACACCTTC. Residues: CAISELQGADYGYTF.

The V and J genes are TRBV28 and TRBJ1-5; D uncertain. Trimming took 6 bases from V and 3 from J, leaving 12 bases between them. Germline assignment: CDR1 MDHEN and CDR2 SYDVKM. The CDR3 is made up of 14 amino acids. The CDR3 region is CASRIRELNQPQHF. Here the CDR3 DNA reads TGTGCCAGCAGGATCCGGGAACTCAATCAGCCCCAGCATTTT.

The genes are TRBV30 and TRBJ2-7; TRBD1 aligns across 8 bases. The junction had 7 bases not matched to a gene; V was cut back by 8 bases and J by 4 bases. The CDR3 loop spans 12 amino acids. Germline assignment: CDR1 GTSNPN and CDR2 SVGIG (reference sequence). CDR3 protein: CAGRDRSYEQYF. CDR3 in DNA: TGTGCCGGCCGGGACAGGTCATACGAGCAGTACTTC.

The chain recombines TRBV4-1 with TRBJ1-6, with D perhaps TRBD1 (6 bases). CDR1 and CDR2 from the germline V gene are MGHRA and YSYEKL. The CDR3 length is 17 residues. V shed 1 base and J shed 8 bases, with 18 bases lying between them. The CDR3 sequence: CASSQAWDIVLDSPLHF. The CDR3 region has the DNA TGCGCCAGCAGCCAAGCCTGGGACATCGTCCTGGATTCACCCCTCCACTTT.

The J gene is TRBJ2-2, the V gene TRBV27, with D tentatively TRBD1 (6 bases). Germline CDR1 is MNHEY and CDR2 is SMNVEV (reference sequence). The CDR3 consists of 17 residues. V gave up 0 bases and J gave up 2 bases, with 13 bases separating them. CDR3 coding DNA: TGTGCCAGCAGTTTATCTCACGGGACACTAAACACCGGGGAGCTGTTTTTT. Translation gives CASSLSHGTLNTGELFF.

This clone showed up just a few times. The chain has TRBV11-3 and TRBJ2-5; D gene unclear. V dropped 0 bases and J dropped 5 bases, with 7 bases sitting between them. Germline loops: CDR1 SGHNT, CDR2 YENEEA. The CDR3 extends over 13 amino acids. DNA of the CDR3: TGTGCCAGCAGCTTAGATCTCTTGGAGACCCAGTACTTC. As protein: CASSLDLLETQYF.

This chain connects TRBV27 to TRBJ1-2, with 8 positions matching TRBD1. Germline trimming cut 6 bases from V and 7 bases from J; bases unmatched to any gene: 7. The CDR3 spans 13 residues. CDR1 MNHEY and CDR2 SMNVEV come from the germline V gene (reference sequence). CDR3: CASRPTGVGGYTF. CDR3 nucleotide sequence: TGTGCCAGCAGGCCGACAGGGGTTGGTGGCTACACCTTC.

The DNA of the CDR3 is TGTGCCAGCAATTCCCAGGGGGCGAACACCGGGGAGCTGTTTTTT. Translating it yields CASNSQGANTGELFF. V is TRBV2 and J is TRBJ2-2, with 7 bases aligning to TRBD1. The germline V gene encodes CDR1 SNHLY and CDR2 FYNNEI. V shed 7 bases and J 0 bases; nucleotides not matched to a gene: 5. The CDR3 is 15 residues long.

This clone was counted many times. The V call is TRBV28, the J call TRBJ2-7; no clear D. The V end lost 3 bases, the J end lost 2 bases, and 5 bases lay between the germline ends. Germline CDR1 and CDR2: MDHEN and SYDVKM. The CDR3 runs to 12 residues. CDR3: CASSFKPYEQYF. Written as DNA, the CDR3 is TGTGCCAGCAGTTTCAAGCCCTACGAGCAGTACTTC. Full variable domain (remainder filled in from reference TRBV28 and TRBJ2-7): DVKVTQSSRYLVKRTGEKVFLECVQDMDHENMFWYRQDPGLGLRLIYFSYDVKMKEKGDIPEGYSVSREKKERFSLILESASTNQTSMYLCASSFKPYEQYFGPGTRLTVT.

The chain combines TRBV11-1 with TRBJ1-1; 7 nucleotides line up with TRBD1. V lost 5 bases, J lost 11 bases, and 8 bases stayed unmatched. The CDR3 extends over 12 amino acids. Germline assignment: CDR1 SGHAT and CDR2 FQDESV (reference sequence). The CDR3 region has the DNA TGTGCCAGCAGCCTTGACAGGGTGGACGCTTTCTTT. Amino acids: CASSLDRVDAFF.

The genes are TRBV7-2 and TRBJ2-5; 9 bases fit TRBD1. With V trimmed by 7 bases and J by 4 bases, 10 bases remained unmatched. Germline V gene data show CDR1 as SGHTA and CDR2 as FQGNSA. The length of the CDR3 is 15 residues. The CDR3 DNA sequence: TGTGCCAGCAACCGCGGCGGGACAGGGCGAGAGACCCAGTACTTC. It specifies CASNRGGTGRETQYF.